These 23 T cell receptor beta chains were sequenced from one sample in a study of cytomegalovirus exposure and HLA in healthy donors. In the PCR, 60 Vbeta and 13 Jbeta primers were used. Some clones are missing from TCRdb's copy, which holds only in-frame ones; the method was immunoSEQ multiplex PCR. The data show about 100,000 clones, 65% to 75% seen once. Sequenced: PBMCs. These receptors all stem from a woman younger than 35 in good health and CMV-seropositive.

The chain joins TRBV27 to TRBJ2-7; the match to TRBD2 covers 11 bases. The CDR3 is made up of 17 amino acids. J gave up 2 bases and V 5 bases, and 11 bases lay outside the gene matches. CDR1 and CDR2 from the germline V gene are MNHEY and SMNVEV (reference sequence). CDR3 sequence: CASSPRTSGFFTYEQYF. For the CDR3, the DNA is TGTGCCAGCAGTCCTCGGACTAGCGGGTTCTTTACCTACGAGCAGTACTTC.

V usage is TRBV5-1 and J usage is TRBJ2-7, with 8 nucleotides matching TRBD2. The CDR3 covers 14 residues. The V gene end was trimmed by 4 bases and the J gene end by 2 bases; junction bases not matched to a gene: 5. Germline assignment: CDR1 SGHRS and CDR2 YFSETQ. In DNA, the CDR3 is TGCGCCAGCAGCATTAGCGGGAACCCCTACGAGCAGTACTTC. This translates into CASSISGNPYEQYF.

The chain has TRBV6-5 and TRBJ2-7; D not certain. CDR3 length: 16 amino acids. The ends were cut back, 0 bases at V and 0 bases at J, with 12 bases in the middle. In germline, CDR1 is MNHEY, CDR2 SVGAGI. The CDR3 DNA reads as TGTGCCAGCAGTTACTCTCGGTATGATGACTCCTACGAGCAGTACTTC. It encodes CASSYSRYDDSYEQYF.

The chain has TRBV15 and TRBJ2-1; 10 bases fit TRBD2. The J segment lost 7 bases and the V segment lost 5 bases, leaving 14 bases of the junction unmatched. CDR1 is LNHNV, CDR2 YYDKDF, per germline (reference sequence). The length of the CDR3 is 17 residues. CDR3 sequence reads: CATSRITGLASPNEQFF. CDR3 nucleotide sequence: TGTGCCACCAGCCGGATCACGGGACTAGCGAGTCCGAATGAGCAGTTCTTC.

In DNA, the CDR3 is TGTGCCAGTATCTCCCCTCGGGGCTCCTACAATGAGCAGTTCTTC. This translates into CASISPRGSYNEQFF. The chain recombines TRBV19 with TRBJ2-1; the D gene is possibly TRBD2 (5 bases). CDR1 is LNHDA and CDR2 is SQIVND in the germline V gene (reference sequence). Trimming removed 7 bases from V and 0 bases from J, with 13 bases in between. The CDR3 loop spans 15 amino acids.

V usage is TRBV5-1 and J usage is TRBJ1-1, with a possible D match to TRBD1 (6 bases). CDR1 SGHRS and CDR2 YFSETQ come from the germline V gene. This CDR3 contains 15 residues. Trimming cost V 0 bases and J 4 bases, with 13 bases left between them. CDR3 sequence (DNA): TGCGCCAGCAGCTTGGGGGGACAAGTGATCACTGAAGCTTTCTTT. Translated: CASSLGGQVITEAFF.

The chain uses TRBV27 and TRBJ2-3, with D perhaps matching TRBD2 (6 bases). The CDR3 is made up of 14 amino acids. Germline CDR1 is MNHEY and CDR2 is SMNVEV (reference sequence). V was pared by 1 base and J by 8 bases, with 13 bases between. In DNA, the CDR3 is TGTGCCAGCAGTTTATTTGGAGGGGAAGTTACGCAGTATTTT. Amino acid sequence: CASSLFGGEVTQYF.

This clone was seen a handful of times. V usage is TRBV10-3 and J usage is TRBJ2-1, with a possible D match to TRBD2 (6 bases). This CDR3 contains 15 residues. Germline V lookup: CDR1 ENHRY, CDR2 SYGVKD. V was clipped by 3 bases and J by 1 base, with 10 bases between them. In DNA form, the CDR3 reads TGTGCCATCAGTGAAGGCGGGGATTCCTACAATGAGCAGTTCTTC. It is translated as CAISEGGDSYNEQFF.

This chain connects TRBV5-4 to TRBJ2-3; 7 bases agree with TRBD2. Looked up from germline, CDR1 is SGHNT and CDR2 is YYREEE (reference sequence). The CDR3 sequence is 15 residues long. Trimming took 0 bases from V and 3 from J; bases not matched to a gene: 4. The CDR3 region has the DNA TGTGCCAGCAGCTTGGAAGCGGGGCCTACAGATACGCAGTATTTT. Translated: CASSLEAGPTDTQYF.

CDR3 sequence (DNA): TGCAGCGCCCGGGCGACTAGCGGGCAGAATGAGCAGTTCTTC. This codes for CSARATSGQNEQFF. This chain uses TRBV29-1 with TRBJ2-1, with 10 bases identical to TRBD2. Germline CDR1 and CDR2: SQVTM and ANQGSEA. This CDR3 comprises 14 residues. After removal of 7 bases from V and 7 bases from J, the junction contained 10 bases not matched to a gene.

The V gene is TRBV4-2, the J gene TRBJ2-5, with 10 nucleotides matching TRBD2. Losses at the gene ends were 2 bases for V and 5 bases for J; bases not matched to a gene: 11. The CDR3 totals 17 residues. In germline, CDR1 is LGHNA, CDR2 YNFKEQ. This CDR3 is CASSQTTGTSVWETQYF. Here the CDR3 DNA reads TGTGCCAGCAGCCAAACAACCGGGACTAGCGTATGGGAGACCCAGTACTTC.

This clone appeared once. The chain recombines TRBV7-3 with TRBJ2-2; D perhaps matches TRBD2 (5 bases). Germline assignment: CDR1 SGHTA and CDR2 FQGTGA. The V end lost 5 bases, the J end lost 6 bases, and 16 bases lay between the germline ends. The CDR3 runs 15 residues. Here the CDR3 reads CASSLDSHPAGELFF. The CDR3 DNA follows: TGTGCCAGCAGCCTGGACTCCCACCCGGCCGGGGAGCTGTTTTTT.

CDR3 sequence: CASSPLANSETQYF. The CDR3 DNA follows: TGTGCCAGCAGTCCCCTAGCGAATTCCGAGACCCAGTACTTC. The rearrangement uses TRBV28 and TRBJ2-5; D might be TRBD2 (6 bases). This CDR3 spans 14 amino acids. Between the trimmed V and J ends, which lost 5 bases and 5 bases, there was a span of 15 bases. Germline V gives CDR1 MDHEN, CDR2 SYDVKM.

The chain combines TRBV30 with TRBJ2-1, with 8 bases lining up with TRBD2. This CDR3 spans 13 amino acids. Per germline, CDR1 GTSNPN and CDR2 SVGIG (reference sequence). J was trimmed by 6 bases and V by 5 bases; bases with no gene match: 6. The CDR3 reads CAWSTSAFNEQFF. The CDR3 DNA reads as TGTGCCTGGTCGACTAGCGCCTTCAATGAGCAGTTCTTC.

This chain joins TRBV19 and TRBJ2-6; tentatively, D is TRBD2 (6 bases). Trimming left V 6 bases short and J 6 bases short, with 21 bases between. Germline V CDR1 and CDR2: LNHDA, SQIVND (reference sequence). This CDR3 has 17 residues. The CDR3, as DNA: TGTGCCAGTAGCCTGGGAGGAGAAGGATCTTCGGCCAACGTCCTGACTTTC. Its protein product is CASSLGGEGSSANVLTF.

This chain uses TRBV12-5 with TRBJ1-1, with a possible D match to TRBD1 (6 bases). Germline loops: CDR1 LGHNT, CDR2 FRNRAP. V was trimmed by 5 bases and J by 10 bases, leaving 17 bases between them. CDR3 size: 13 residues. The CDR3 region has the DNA TGTGCTAGTGGTCTGGGGACACTCTATGGAGCTTTCTTT. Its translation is CASGLGTLYGAFF.

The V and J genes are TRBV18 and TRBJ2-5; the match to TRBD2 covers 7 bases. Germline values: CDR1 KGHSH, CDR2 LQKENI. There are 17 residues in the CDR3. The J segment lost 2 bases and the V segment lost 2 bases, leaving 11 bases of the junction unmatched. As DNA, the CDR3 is TGTGCCAGCTCACCAGATCACCTAGCGGTGGTTCAAGAGACCCAGTACTTC. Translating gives CASSPDHLAVVQETQYF.

This CDR3 is CASSLQDTSNYGYTF. The CDR3 nucleotides read TGCGCCAGCAGCTTACAGGACACCTCTAACTATGGCTACACCTTC. The V and J genes are TRBV5-1 and TRBJ1-2; perhaps TRBD1 as D (5 bases). Trimming left V 2 bases short and J 0 bases short, with 11 bases between. The CDR3 sequence is 15 residues long. Per germline, CDR1 SGHRS and CDR2 YFSETQ.

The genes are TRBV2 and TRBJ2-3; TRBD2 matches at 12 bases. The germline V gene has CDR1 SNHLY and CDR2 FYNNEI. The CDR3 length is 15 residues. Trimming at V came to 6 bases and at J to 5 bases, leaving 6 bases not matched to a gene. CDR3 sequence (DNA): TGTGCCAGCAGGAAGACTAGCGGGAGTCAAGATACGCAGTATTTT. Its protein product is CASRKTSGSQDTQYF.

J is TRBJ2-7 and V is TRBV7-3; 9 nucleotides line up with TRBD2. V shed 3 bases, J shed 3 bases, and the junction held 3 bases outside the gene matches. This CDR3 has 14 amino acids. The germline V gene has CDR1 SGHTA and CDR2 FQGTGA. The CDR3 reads CASSFGSGGYEQYF. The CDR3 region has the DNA TGTGCCAGCAGCTTCGGTAGCGGGGGCTACGAGCAGTACTTC. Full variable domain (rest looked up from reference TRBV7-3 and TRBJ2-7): GAGVSQTPSNKVTEKGKYVELRCDPISGHTALYWYRQSLGQGPEFLIYFQGTGAADDSGLPNDRFFAVRPEGSVSTLKIQRTERGDSAVYLCASSFGSGGYEQYFGPGTRLTVT.

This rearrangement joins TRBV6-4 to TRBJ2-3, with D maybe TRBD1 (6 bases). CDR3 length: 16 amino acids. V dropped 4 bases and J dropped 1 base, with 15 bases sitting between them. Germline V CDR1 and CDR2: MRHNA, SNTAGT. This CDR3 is CASSAEVAGGTDTQYF. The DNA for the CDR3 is TGTGCCAGCAGTGCCGAGGTCGCAGGGGGCACAGATACGCAGTATTTT.

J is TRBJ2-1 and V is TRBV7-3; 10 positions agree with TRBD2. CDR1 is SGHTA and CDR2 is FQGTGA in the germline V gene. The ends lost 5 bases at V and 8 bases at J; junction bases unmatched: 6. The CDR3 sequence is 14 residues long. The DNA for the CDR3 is TGTGCCAGCAGCAGCGGGAGGGCGGTTGATGAGCAGTTCTTC. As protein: CASSSGRAVDEQFF. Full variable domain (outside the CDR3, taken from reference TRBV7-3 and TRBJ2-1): GAGVSQTPSNKVTEKGKYVELRCDPISGHTALYWYRQSLGQGPEFLIYFQGTGAADDSGLPNDRFFAVRPEGSVSTLKIQRTERGDSAVYLCASSSGRAVDEQFFGPGTRLTVL.

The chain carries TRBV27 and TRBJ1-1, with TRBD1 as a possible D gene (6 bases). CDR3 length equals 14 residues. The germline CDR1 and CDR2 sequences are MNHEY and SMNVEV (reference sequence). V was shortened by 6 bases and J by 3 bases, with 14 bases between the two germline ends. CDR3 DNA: TGTGCCAGCAGCCGCCAGGGGTACCACACTGAAGCTTTCTTT. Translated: CASSRQGYHTEAFF.